This T cell receptor (beta chain) was retrieved from a study of T cells after yellow fever vaccination. Making TCR cDNA involved 5'RACE template switching, which added UMIs and a universal primer site. One entry per CDR3 protein, called by TCRdb with MiXCR from the 5' RACE reads. The data contain about 340,000 distinct CDR3 sequences, approximately 13% of them singletons. The CDR3 has 15 residues. V lost 2 bases and J lost 4; bases outside the gene matches: 6. Germline assignment: CDR1 MNHNY and CDR2 SVGAGI (reference sequence). This material consisted of CD4+ T cells sorted from PBMCs, taken 15 days after the yellow fever booster vaccination. The receptor's source is a man aged 18 to 29 who received the YFV17D yellow fever vaccine. The V call is TRBV6-6, the J call TRBJ2-5; TRBD2 matches at 8 bases. This CDR3 reads CASSYGLAGIETQYF. In DNA, the CDR3 is TGTGCCAGCAGTTACGGGCTAGCGGGTATAGAGACCCAGTACTTC.